Below, one T cell receptor (beta chain) is given with its context. The entry originates in a study of blood T cell repertoires in COVID-19. Overall study context: Samples representing acute and convalescent COVID-19 were sourced from the United States, Italy and Spain. Nucleic acid was either cDNA or gDNA, and it came from T cells, B-cell-depleted T cells, or PBMCs.

The V segment lost 7 bases and the J segment 5 bases; nucleotides outside the gene matches: 8. The CDR3 runs 15 residues. Germline lookup yields CDR1 MDHEN and CDR2 SYDVKM. Authors' analysis steps: Amplifying reference gene primers gave estimates of nucleated cell counts. Only in-frame clones appear in the TCRdb table, and some are missing; sequencing was by immunoSEQ multiplex PCR. From that table come the V and J calls and clone size; the DNA was used to work out D and trimming. The sample contains 20,000 to 25,000 clones, 75% to 90% of which appear only once. The rearrangement joins TRBV28 to TRBJ1-2; 12 nucleotides match TRBD1. Input material: peripheral blood. This sequence was found in a woman of 80 years or more with acute or convalescent COVID-19. CDR3 loop: CASTPGQGARYGYTF. DNA for the CDR3: TGTGCCAGCACCCCGGGACAGGGGGCGCGATATGGCTACACCTTC.